This section outlines one T cell receptor (beta chain) sequence together with its context. Its antigen remains unidentified. The protocol was immunoSEQ multiplex PCR, while the TCRdb copy is restricted to in-frame clones and leaves out a portion. The sample carries approximately 77,000 clones, 92% recorded once. This sample was included in a study of T cell responses to AZD1222 COVID-19 vaccine. The CDR3 is made up of 13 amino acids. The germline CDR1 and CDR2 sequences are LGHDT and YNNKEL (reference sequence). Trimming left V 4 bases short and J 5 bases short, with 11 bases between. Study-wide results and caveats: The donor cohort was predominantly white British with a female majority, and clonal diversity may have been underestimated. Sampling that yielded the repertoires occurred only after the peak T cell response. Dominant at 160-218 and 743-854, vaccine-associated CD4 TCRs also spanned spike. Following two doses of AZD1222, Spike-specific TCR breadth and depth rose.

The V call is TRBV3-1 (or the pseudogene TRBV3-2), the J call TRBJ2-5; D call uncertain. The sequence came from an adult in good health. The input for sequencing was peripheral blood, taken on day 0 of MenACWY control vaccination. The CDR3 region is CASSLAVRETQYF. The DNA of the CDR3 is TGTGCCAGCAGCCTCGCAGTGAGGGAGACCCAGTACTTC.